This T cell receptor (beta chain) was obtained from a study of cytomegalovirus exposure and HLA in healthy donors (TCRdb year 2017). Looking at the study overall: An earlier analysis of a few hundred of the donors reported roughly 300 Gb of sequence data and 100 million to 120 million unique TCR beta sequences obtained from about 180 million T cells. About 320 gigabases of sequencing data and approximately 93 million unique TCR sequences were included in an early release covering over 600 HLA-typed donors. The genetic ancestry cluster associated with self-reported Caucasian donors included about 81% of the roughly 360 genotyped donors. The study aimed to test whether signatures of past pathogen exposure could be identified by cataloging public T cell receptors. Using immunosequencing, the study profiled T cell repertoires from 666 subjects and related those repertoires to cytomegalovirus serostatus. Besides the first cohort of under 700 subjects, a separate validation cohort made up of roughly 130 different subjects was used. To predict cytomegalovirus infection status, the study combined high-throughput TCR immunosequencing, statistical association of individual TCRs with disease status, and machine learning. In a later analysis, previously published TCR beta repertoires from roughly 710 donors were re-analyzed and high-resolution HLA genotyping was added so that TCR occurrence patterns could be studied. In the later analysis, no new phenotypic data were used to find candidate immune exposures; instead, reliance was placed on TCR beta sequences and their occurrence across donors. To decide whether each TCR beta V gene segment behaved as functional or pseudogenic, an earlier analysis of fewer than 750 of the donors relied on high-throughput TCR beta sequencing. Alongside the repertoire data, information on donor age, sex, ethnicity and CMV serostatus was compiled. A later genetic analysis took genome-wide SNP genotypes for about 55% of the roughly 700 donors and used that subset as a discovery cohort. All discovery cohort repertoires had been generated using a single sequencing platform. Both class I and class II loci were covered by HLA typing, at four-digit resolution. Typing coverage differed by locus: A, B, C, DRB1 and DQB1 were typed in roughly 620-630 donors, DQA1 in 522, DPA1 in 600 to 610, and DPB1 in approximately 450. About five DR-DQ haplotypes were handled as single units for association and clustering because linkage in the cohort was strong. On average, approximately 250,000 unique TCR beta nucleotide sequences were sequenced per donor among some 430 genotyped donors of the cohort, with roughly 20% of those sequences being non-productive.

The cohort consisted of 600 to 700 healthy bone marrow donors. All cohort members were sampled while nominally healthy, although unrecorded immune exposures were likely present. The donor was CMV seropositive and belonged to the group of about 290 seropositive cohort members. A peripheral blood sample was collected from each donor, and TCR beta sequencing was performed on peripheral blood mononuclear cells. The Qiagen DNeasy Blood Extraction Kit was used to extract genomic DNA from the blood cell samples. As concerns this clone: Its antigen remains unidentified.

Broad study findings and their caveats: Linkage disequilibrium might explain the correlated functional status among segregating V segments, but an unknown experimental factor could not be excluded. The cohort was sequenced for TCR beta chains only, and without alpha or paired-chain data the features that could be detected were limited. Specific HLA alleles were associated with more than 15,000 TCR beta sequences at a false discovery rate of 0.05 in a later analysis. The classifier was reported to diagnose cytomegalovirus status with high specificity and sensitivity in both the original and validation cohorts. Across donors, most TCR sequences were observed very rarely, whereas some public TCRs were present in many individuals. It was suggested by the authors that the approach could potentially be generalized to other disease states and immunological phenotypes. In an earlier analysis of about 540 of the donors, most TCR beta V segments were observed in productive rearrangements about 87% or about 30% of the time, broadly matching IMGT annotations. In a later analysis, the rate of TCR association differed among HLA loci, with DRB1 alleles having the most associated TCRs and HLA-C alleles having the fewest. A further reported finding was that TCR beta sequences accurately predicted the HLA-A and HLA-B alleles for most subjects in the first cohort. A later analysis found that most CMV-associated TCR beta chains appeared HLA-restricted, with HLA associations seemingly driven largely by CMV exposure. A group of highly shared sequence variants was considered likely to be a technical artifact of the sequencing pipeline. A few of the identified cytomegalovirus-associated TCR beta chains were confirmed in vitro to be specific for cytomegalovirus antigens. For the cohort, immune exposure information was limited to CMV serostatus. In a later genetic analysis, a missense DCLRE1C variant was associated with V-gene and J-gene trimming of TCR beta chains, and the association was replicated in an independent cohort. Because counts were too low, seventeen rarely observed V segments, including chromosome 9 orphons, were excluded from the earlier analysis of roughly 580 of the donors. A later genetic analysis reported fewer N-insertions in productive TCRs among donors in an Asian-associated ancestry cluster than the roughly 640-donor mean. HLA typing was unavailable for some donors at each locus, so association tests used only the typed subset. Several of the top co-occurrence clusters appeared to be linked to parvovirus B19, influenza, CMV and Epstein-Barr virus, according to a later analysis. Compared with equally common non-associated chains, HLA-associated TCR beta chains in a later analysis were more clonally expanded and had lower generation probabilities. Roughly uniform sequencing depth across donors was assumed in presence/absence analyses, although this assumption may not hold. Because the 87-base-pair reads could not distinguish some IMGT-functional V segments, including TRBV6-2 and TRBV6-3, those segments were excluded. When HLA alleles, especially DR and DQ, strongly co-occurred, attributing TCR associations to individual alleles was difficult. The study gave a list of about 160 TCR beta chains associated with cytomegalovirus.

Library preparation used the immunoSEQ multiplex PCR assay. For the multiplex PCR, a mixture combining 60 forward primers for TCR Vbeta segments and 13 reverse primers for TCR Jbeta segments was used. The CDR3 region of rearranged TCR beta genes was amplified from genomic DNA with a multiplex PCR assay. Amplified TCR beta libraries were sequenced as 87-base-pair reads on the Illumina HiSeq System. The authors' analysis ran thus. A later analysis tallied roughly 80 million unique TCR beta chains across the 700 or so repertoires, and some 10 million of those chains were shared by two or more donors. Raw reads were error-corrected and collapsed into unique sequences by a nearest-neighbor algorithm in which closely related sequences were merged to remove PCR and sequencing errors. CDR3 sequences were aligned to IMGT reference sequences to assign V, D and J gene segments. For a sequence to be retained, at least a six-nucleotide match to both a V gene segment and a J gene segment was required. Rearrangements were classified as productive when the CDR3 lacked stop codons and remained in frame with V and J, and all other rearrangements were classified as non-productive. Following IMGT convention, CDR3 was defined as the stretch from the second conserved V-encoded cysteine to the conserved J-encoded phenylalanine. Sequences without an unambiguous match to a single V gene segment were excluded from the earlier analysis of about 640 of the donors. An earlier analysis of fewer than 750 of the donors called V segments functional above 56.7% productive rearrangements and segregating when the between-donor standard deviation exceeded 5%. To diagnose cytomegalovirus status from the catalog of TCR beta chain sequences, a statistical classification framework was built. A later analysis assigned V and J genes by comparing TCR nucleotide sequences with IMGT/GENE-DB human TR gene sequences. In a later analysis, CDR3 sequences and most-parsimonious VDJ recombination scenarios were assigned using the TCRdist pipeline. In a later analysis, each TCR beta chain was defined by its CDR3 amino acid sequence together with its V-gene family, and reads lacking a unique V-gene family were excluded. To address suspected cross-contamination and a sequencing artifact, a later analysis removed over 500 highly shared, low-generation-probability nucleotide sequences. A later analysis calculated a clonal expansion index for each public chain from normalized within-repertoire ranks of inferred template counts. In a later analysis, generation probabilities were computed with a VDJ recombination model fitted to out-of-frame rearrangements, and the resulting probabilities were checked against IGoR. A later analysis scored TCR-TCR, TCR-HLA and TCR-CMV co-occurrence with hypergeometric tests, applying a repertoire-size bias correction to TCR pairs. A later analysis estimated false discovery rates by permuting HLA or CMV assignments 20 times. A later analysis grouped co-occurring TCRs with DBSCAN, adding TCRdist sequence similarity when clustering within HLA-allele-positive subsets. For co-occurrence clustering, repertoires with fewer than 30,000 or more than 120,000 public chains were excluded, along with a handful of repertoires with anomalous nucleotide sharing. Held by TCRdb, this immuneACCESS table contains in-frame sequences only and omits some clones. Under half of the omission traces to an unresolved V gene where checked; the cause of the rest is unknown. V and J calls plus clone size are reproduced from that table; the DNA served to infer D and trimming. This sample's clone table shows about 200,000 clones. 1.1% of the sample is taken by the ten largest.

V was cut back by 4 bases and J by 0 bases, leaving a gap of 9 bases between them. The CDR1 and CDR2 encoded by the germline V gene are SGHTA and FQGNSA. The CDR3, from cysteine to phenylalanine, totals 14 residues. Left in the record is the CDR3 DNA by itself, 42 bases read in frame from the first base. The sequence is built from TRBV7-2 and TRBJ1-1; confidence is insufficient to name the D gene. This TCR was recovered from a girl aged 2-10 years in good health and CMV-seropositive. The sample comprised PBMCs. The DNA sequence is given as TGTGCCAGCAGCTCTATAGGAGTGAACACTGAAGCTTTCTTT. This gives the protein CASSSIGVNTEAFF.